The 14 T cell receptor beta chains reported below all come from one sample, sequenced in a study of radiotherapy plus CTLA-4 blockade in lung cancer. Produced via immunoSEQ multiplex PCR; TCRdb's table is partial and in-frame only. This sample has 9,500 to 15,000 clones, with 80% to 90% found just once. The input for sequencing was peripheral blood, taken from a patient treated with radiotherapy plus ipilimumab. These receptors originate from a human donor with non-small cell lung cancer that progressed on radiotherapy plus ipilimumab.

This chain links TRBV9 with TRBJ1-3; D ambiguous. CDR1 is SGDLS, CDR2 YYNGEE, per germline. The CDR3 loop spans 16 amino acids. V lost 0 bases and J lost 0, with 10 bases in between. The CDR3 DNA reads TGTGCCAGCAGCGTAGCTGGCCCCAGCTCTGGAAACACCATATATTTT. It specifies CASSVAGPSSGNTIYF.

Comments on this clone: Other DNA variants within this sample encode the same CDR3. J is TRBJ2-3 and V is TRBV19, with 7 bases matching TRBD1. The CDR3 is 13 residues long. Looked up from germline, CDR1 is LNHDA and CDR2 is SQIVND (reference sequence). The CDR3 region has the DNA TGTGCTAGTGGGACAGCGCTCACAGATACGCAGTATTTT. Its protein product is CASGTALTDTQYF.

The V call is TRBV11-2, the J call TRBJ2-5; 8 bases line up with TRBD1. Germline CDR1 reads SGHAT; CDR2 reads FQNNGV. Trimming at V came to 3 bases and at J to 4 bases, leaving 4 bases not matched to a gene. This CDR3 is built from 14 residues. The CDR3 spells CASSFPQGAETQYF. The DNA for the CDR3 is TGTGCCAGCAGCTTCCCCCAGGGGGCAGAGACCCAGTACTTC. The whole variable domain, filled in from reference TRBV11-2 and TRBJ2-5, reads EAGVAQSPRYKIIEKRQSVAFWCNPISGHATLYWYQQILGQGPKLLIQFQNNGVVDDSQLPKDRFSAERLKGVDSTLKIQPAKLEDSAVYLCASSFPQGAETQYFGPGTRLLVL.

V is TRBV19 and J is TRBJ1-1, with 7 positions matching TRBD1. V trimming: 3 bases; J trimming: 4 bases; junction bases outside the gene matches: 8. This CDR3 region has 15 residues. Germline V lookup: CDR1 LNHDA, CDR2 SQIVND (reference sequence). CDR3 nucleotide sequence: TGTGCCAGTAGTATTCCTCAGGGGGGGAGCACTGAAGCTTTCTTT. Its protein is CASSIPQGGSTEAFF.

The genes are TRBV29-1 and TRBJ2-5; TRBD1 might be the D (7 bases). CDR1 and CDR2 from the germline V gene are SQVTM and ANQGSEA. The CDR3 loop spans 13 amino acids. V was shortened by 2 bases and J by 5 bases, with 12 bases between the two germline ends. In DNA, the CDR3 is TGCAGCGTTGAAACAGGGGCGGGGGAGACCCAGTACTTC. Protein product: CSVETGAGETQYF.

This sequence joins TRBV6-5 and TRBJ1-3; no firm D call. The CDR3 has 14 amino acids. Germline V gene lookup returns CDR1 MNHEY and CDR2 SVGAGI. Between the trimmed V and J ends, which lost 0 bases and 4 bases, there was a span of 7 bases. CDR3 residues: CASSYSQFGNTIYF. CDR3 bases: TGTGCCAGCAGTTACTCGCAGTTCGGAAACACCATATATTTT.

By share of the sample, this clone is large. Distinct nucleotide sequences in the sample also encode this CDR3. This chain joins TRBV25-1 and TRBJ1-6, with 9 nucleotides matching TRBD1. The germline V gene has CDR1 MGHDK and CDR2 SYGVNS. The CDR3 spans 13 residues. J was trimmed by 8 bases and V by 5 bases; bases with no gene match: 1. CDR3 in amino acids: CASSRTGDSPLHF. The CDR3 bases are TGTGCCAGCAGTAGGACAGGGGATTCACCCCTCCACTTT.

This clone appeared once. The rearrangement joins TRBV10-3 to TRBJ1-5; D gene uncertain. The CDR3 is made up of 13 amino acids. With 3 bases removed from V and 3 bases from J, the gap between germline ends came to 6 bases. Germline CDR1 is ENHRY and CDR2 is SYGVKD. The CDR3 nucleotides read TGTGCCATCAGTGACGGAGACAATCAGCCCCAGCATTTT. Amino acid sequence: CAISDGDNQPQHF.

This chain uses TRBV7-2 with TRBJ1-6; D ambiguous. This CDR3 is built from 15 residues. V lost 5 bases to trimming and J lost 8 bases, with 16 bases between them. Germline lookup yields CDR1 SGHTA and CDR2 FQGNSA. The CDR3 loop is CASSEFGSLHSPLHF. CDR3 bases: TGTGCCAGCAGCGAGTTCGGGAGTTTGCATTCACCCCTCCACTTT.

A remark on this clone: Germline is not matched at one junction end, which may reflect a read error. This rearrangement joins TRBV11-2 to TRBJ1-3; D ambiguous. This CDR3 has 12 amino acids. Germline lookup yields CDR1 SGHAT and CDR2 FQNNGV. In DNA form, the CDR3 reads TGTGCCAGCAGCTTAGATGGAAGCACCATATATTTT. As protein: CASSLDGSTIYF.

This chain links TRBV28 with TRBJ1-4; unclear D gene. The CDR3 is 14 amino acids. In germline, CDR1 is MDHEN, CDR2 SYDVKM. With 5 bases removed from V and 5 bases from J, the gap between germline ends came to 12 bases. CDR3 residues: CASSLHGRNEKLFF. CDR3 nucleotides: TGTGCCAGCAGTCTCCACGGCAGAAATGAAAAACTGTTTTTT.

This clone is large by share. The CDR3 sequence: CASSLDWNEQFF. The CDR3, as DNA: TGTGCCAGCAGCTTGGACTGGAATGAGCAGTTCTTC. The chain employs TRBV7-2 and TRBJ2-1; tentative D call: TRBD2 (5 bases). This CDR3 region has 12 residues. Germline CDR1 SGHTA, CDR2 FQGNSA. V lost 3 bases and J 7 bases, leaving 7 bases between the germline ends.

The table lists this clone with a count of one. The rearrangement joins TRBV7-2 to TRBJ1-5; D ambiguous. Germline V gives CDR1 SGHTA, CDR2 FQGNSA. The V end lost 5 bases, the J end lost 3 bases, and 8 bases lay between the germline ends. The CDR3 sequence is 13 residues long. In DNA, the CDR3 is TGTGCCAGCAGCCCTCTGGTCAATCAGCCCCAGCATTTT. Translating it yields CASSPLVNQPQHF.

On this clone: The junction does not match germline at one end; this may be a read error. This sequence joins TRBV5-1 and TRBJ2-3; tentative D call: TRBD2 (6 bases). This CDR3 contains 13 residues. The germline V gene encodes CDR1 SGHRS and CDR2 YFSETQ. The CDR3 coding sequence is TGCGCCAGCAGCCCTAACTCCGGGGGTCTCCAGTCATTT. Its protein product is CASSPNSGGLQSF.